These 15 T cell receptor beta chains came from one sample sequenced in a study of CD8+ T cells in alopecia areata. RNA was isolated and reverse transcribed to cDNA, the sequencing template. Sequenced by immunoSEQ multiplex PCR; TCRdb stores in-frame clones only, minus some. The sample includes about 270,000 clones, 60% of them seen just once. The sample's treatment: oral pan-JAK inhibitor, 5-10 mg twice daily. This material consisted of CD4+ T cells sorted from blood, taken at week 52, from a patient treated with tofacitinib. The receptors were sampled from a human donor with alopecia areata.

V and J are TRBV9 and TRBJ1-2, with 8 bases lining up with TRBD1. There are 14 residues in the CDR3. Looked up from germline, CDR1 is SGDLS and CDR2 is YYNGEE. The V gene end was trimmed by 4 bases and the J gene end by 5 bases; junction bases not matched to a gene: 7. The CDR3 coding sequence is TGTGCCAGCAGCCCGGGCCAGGGGGCTTATGGCTACACCTTC. Translation gives CASSPGQGAYGYTF.

This clone was detected only a few times. The chain joins TRBV5-4 to TRBJ2-5; D gene unclear. V shed 2 bases and J shed 4 bases, with 21 bases lying between them. This CDR3 contains 17 residues. From germline, CDR1 is SGHNT and CDR2 YYREEE (reference sequence). CDR3 sequence: CASSFTRTRLNRETQYF. In DNA form, the CDR3 reads TGTGCCAGCAGCTTTACTCGGACCCGATTAAACCGAGAGACCCAGTACTTC.

The chain couples TRBV9 to TRBJ2-2, with TRBD1 as a possible D gene (6 bases). V was shortened by 1 base and J by 5 bases, with 12 bases between the two germline ends. The CDR3 spans 15 residues. Germline V gene lookup returns CDR1 SGDLS and CDR2 YYNGEE. In DNA, the CDR3 is TGTGCCAGCAGCGTACGGGAAGGGGGAACCGGGGAGCTGTTTTTT. The encoded protein is CASSVREGGTGELFF.

In this sample, this clone turned up once. The chain joins TRBV5-1 to TRBJ2-7; D uncertain. Germline V gives CDR1 SGHRS, CDR2 YFSETQ. The CDR3 consists of 14 residues. The ends were cut back, 4 bases at V and 3 bases at J, with 14 bases in the middle. The CDR3 protein is CASSILDPGYEQYF. Written as DNA, the CDR3 is TGCGCCAGCAGCATTCTGGACCCCGGCTACGAGCAGTACTTC.

This clone turned up a few times. The CDR3: CASSEQGSSYNEQFF. The DNA for the CDR3 is TGTGCCAGCAGTGAACAAGGGTCGTCCTACAATGAGCAGTTCTTC. The rearrangement links TRBV2 to TRBJ2-1; D call uncertain. The V end was cut by 2 bases, the J end by 1 base, with 9 bases between. The germline gives CDR1 SNHLY, CDR2 FYNNEI. This CDR3 is 15 amino acids long.

The chain recombines TRBV30 with TRBJ2-7; no clear D gene. CDR3 length equals 14 residues. The V end was cut by 2 bases, the J end by 3 bases, with 14 bases between. Looked up from germline, CDR1 is GTSNPN and CDR2 is SVGIG (reference sequence). The CDR3 reads CAWSSPPGHYEQYF. CDR3 DNA sequence: TGTGCCTGGAGTTCCCCACCCGGCCACTACGAGCAGTACTTC. Full variable domain (missing parts from reference TRBV30 and TRBJ2-7): SQTIHQWPATLVQPVGSPLSLECTVEGTSNPNLYWYRQAAGRGLQLLFYSVGIGQISSEVPQNLSASRPQDRQFILSSKKLLLSDSGFYLCAWSSPPGHYEQYFGPGTRLTVT.

Only a few counts were recorded for this clone. The chain recombines TRBV6-1 with TRBJ1-2; D is undetermined. Trimming stripped 6 bases from V and 6 bases from J, with 8 bases between. The CDR3 spans 11 residues. Germline V gives CDR1 MNHNS, CDR2 SASEGT. The CDR3 nucleotides are TGTGCCAGCAGGGTATTAGATGGCTACACCTTC. Translation gives CASRVLDGYTF.

The chain has TRBV10-3 and TRBJ2-2, with TRBD1 as a possible D gene (5 bases). The germline V and J ends were trimmed by 2 bases and 6 bases, with 10 bases remaining between them. The CDR3 sequence is 14 residues long. Germline-derived CDR1 and CDR2 are ENHRY and SYGVKD. The CDR3 here is CAISEGAGSGELFF. The CDR3 coding sequence is TGTGCCATCAGTGAGGGGGCAGGGTCCGGGGAGCTGTTTTTT.

This clone was recorded only once. The rearrangement uses TRBV5-6 and TRBJ1-6, with 8 bases identical to TRBD1. V lost 0 bases to trimming and J lost 9 bases; unmatched junction nucleotides: 8. Germline V CDR1 and CDR2: SGHDT, YYEEEE. CDR3 size: 16 residues. The CDR3 region is CASSLEVGTGGSPLHF. CDR3 DNA: TGTGCCAGCAGCTTGGAGGTGGGGACAGGCGGTTCACCCCTCCACTTT.

As for this clone: This same CDR3 is encoded by further DNA sequences in the sample. This chain joins TRBV30 and TRBJ1-2; D gene ambiguous. The V gene's germline CDR1 is GTSNPN and CDR2 SVGIG (reference sequence). The CDR3 has 13 residues. The V end was cut by 0 bases, the J end by 0 bases, with 5 bases between. Here the CDR3 DNA reads TGTGCCTGGAGTGTACTTGCTAACTATGGCTACACCTTC. Protein product: CAWSVLANYGYTF.

The V and J genes are TRBV18 and TRBJ2-5; D not resolved. The CDR3 length is 13 residues. Trimming shortened V by 3 bases and J by 5 bases, and 10 bases separated the two germline ends. Looked up from germline, CDR1 is KGHSH and CDR2 is LQKENI. This chain's CDR3 is CASSPNLQETQYF. The CDR3 DNA sequence: TGTGCCAGCTCACCGAACCTGCAGGAGACCCAGTACTTC.

This clone was seen more than once but under ten times. The chain has TRBV5-1 and TRBJ2-6, with no clear D. The CDR3 is made up of 15 amino acids. V lost 3 bases, J lost 1 base, and 8 bases lay in between. Germline CDR1 and CDR2: SGHRS and YFSETQ. The CDR3 DNA is TGCGCCAGCAGCTCGACGTCTTCTGGGGCCAACGTCCTGACTTTC. Its translation: CASSSTSSGANVLTF.

The chain joins TRBV5-1 to TRBJ1-2, with a possible D match to TRBD1 (5 bases). CDR1 is SGHRS and CDR2 is YFSETQ in the germline V gene. Deletions cut 7 bases from V and 8 bases from J, with 18 bases between. CDR3 length: 13 residues. CDR3 protein: CASGPGTVDGYTF. CDR3 nucleotides: TGCGCCAGCGGACCAGGGACCGTTGACGGCTACACCTTC.

This clone was counted a few times. This chain joins TRBV2 and TRBJ2-7; D is tentatively TRBD1 or TRBD2 (6 bases each). Trimming left V 7 bases short and J 1 base short, with 11 bases between. CDR1 is SNHLY and CDR2 is FYNNEI in the germline V gene. The CDR3 is 13 residues long. CDR3 in amino acids: CASTRGGSYEQYF. DNA for the CDR3: TGTGCCAGCACCCGAGGGGGGTCCTACGAGCAGTACTTC.

J is TRBJ1-2 and V is TRBV14, with D unclear. V shed 3 bases and J shed 4 bases, with 6 bases lying between them. Germline CDR1 reads SGHDN; CDR2 reads FVKESK. This CDR3 has 12 residues. The CDR3 protein is CASSQQPYGYTF. CDR3 DNA sequence: TGTGCCAGCAGCCAGCAGCCCTATGGCTACACCTTC.